Detailed here is one T cell receptor beta chain. Its matching antigen is unknown. The data stem from a study of beta chain features in type 1 diabetes. Study outcomes and limitations: A possible short-template PCR bias applies equally to patients and controls. The study found that naive, central memory and Treg TCRB repertoires appeared more similar in patients than in healthy donors.

The CDR3 extends over 17 amino acids. Germline lookup yields CDR1 SGDLS and CDR2 YYNGEE. V shed 2 bases, J shed 2 bases, and the junction held 8 bases outside the gene matches. As every portion of the isolated RNA was reverse transcribed, the sequencing read expressed TCRB transcripts. The repertoire was sequenced with immunoSEQ multiplex PCR; TCRdb's copy has only in-frame clones and lacks some. The sample carries fewer than 500,000 clones, approximately 15% recorded once. The sample consisted of naive CD4+ T cells from blood. This receptor was identified in a man aged 25-45 years in good health. This chain uses TRBV9 with TRBJ2-5; 11 bases are a match to TRBD2. CDR3 residues: CASSVLAGGTIQETQYF. Here the CDR3 DNA reads TGTGCCAGCAGCGTCCTAGCGGGGGGAACAATACAAGAGACCCAGTACTTC.